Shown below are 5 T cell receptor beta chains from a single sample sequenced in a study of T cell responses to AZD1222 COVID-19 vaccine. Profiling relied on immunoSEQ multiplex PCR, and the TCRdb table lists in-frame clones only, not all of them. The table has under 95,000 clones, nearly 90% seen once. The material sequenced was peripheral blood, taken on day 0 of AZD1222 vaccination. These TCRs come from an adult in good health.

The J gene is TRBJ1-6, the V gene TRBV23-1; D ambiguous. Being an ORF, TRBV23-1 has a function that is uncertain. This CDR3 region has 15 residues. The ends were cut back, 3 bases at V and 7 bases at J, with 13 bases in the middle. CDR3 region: CASSHDGNSNSPLHF. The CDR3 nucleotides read TGCGCCAGCAGTCACGACGGGAACTCCAATTCACCCCTCCACTTT.

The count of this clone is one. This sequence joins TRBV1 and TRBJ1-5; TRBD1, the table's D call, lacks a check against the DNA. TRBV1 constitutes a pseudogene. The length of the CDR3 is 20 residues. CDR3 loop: CTSSQRTEKPGQLIDQPQHF. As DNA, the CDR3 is TGCACCAGCAGCCAAAGGACGGAGAAACCGGGACAGTTAATAGATCAGCCCCAGCATTTT.

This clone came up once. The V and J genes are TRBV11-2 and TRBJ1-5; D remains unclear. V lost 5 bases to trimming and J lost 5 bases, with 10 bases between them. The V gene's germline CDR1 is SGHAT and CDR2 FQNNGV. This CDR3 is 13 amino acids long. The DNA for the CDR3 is TGTGCCAGCAGCCCAGAGGGTGATCAGCCCCAGCATTTT. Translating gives CASSPEGDQPQHF.

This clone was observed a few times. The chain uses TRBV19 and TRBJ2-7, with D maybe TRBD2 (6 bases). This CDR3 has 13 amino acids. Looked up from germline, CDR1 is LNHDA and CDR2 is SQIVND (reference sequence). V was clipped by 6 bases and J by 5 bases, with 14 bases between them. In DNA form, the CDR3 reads TGTGCCAGTAGAGGACGATCGGGGGACGAGCAGTACTTC. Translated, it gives CASRGRSGDEQYF.

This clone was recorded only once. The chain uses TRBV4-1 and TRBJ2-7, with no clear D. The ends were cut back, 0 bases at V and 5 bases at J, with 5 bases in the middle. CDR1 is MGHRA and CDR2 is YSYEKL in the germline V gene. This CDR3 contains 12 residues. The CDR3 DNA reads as TGCGCCAGCAGCCAAGAGGCGGACGAGCAGTACTTC. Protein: CASSQEADEQYF.